A selection of T cell receptor beta chains follows, all from one sample in a study of OX40 agonist ivuxolimab in advanced cancers. TCRdb's copy holds only in-frame clones and misses some; the assay was immunoSEQ multiplex PCR. The sample includes over 55,000 clones, roughly 83% of them seen just once. Sequencing used CD4+ or CD8+ T cells sorted from blood, obtained in a trial of the OX40 agonist ivuxolimab. The receptors shown here come from an adult with an advanced solid tumor such as melanoma, head and neck, liver or kidney cancer. CDR3s include the opening cysteine and the closing phenylalanine or tryptophan. Each record gives: clone size, J gene, V gene, D gene, CDR3 DNA, CDR3 protein. D genes are given only for firm matches. Clone size appears in some rows only: once, few, many, or a class for an expanded clone.

.	TRBJ2-6	TRBV11-2	.	TGTGCCAGCAGCTCTCGGTGGGGCTTCTCTGGGGCCAACGTCCTGACTTTC	CASSSRWGFSGANVLTF
.	TRBJ1-2	TRBV19	.	TGTGCCAGTAGTATAATTAATTCGGGGGTCGGCTACACCTTC	CASSIINSGVGYTF
.	TRBJ1-5	TRBV7-2	TRBD1	TGTGCCAGCACCCCGACAGGGGGCGGAGAGCCCCAGCATTTT	CASTPTGGGEPQHF
few	TRBJ2-7	TRBV5-1	TRBD1	TGCGCCAGCAGCGGCACAGGGGGTCGGTACGAGCAGTACTTC	CASSGTGGRYEQYF
.	TRBJ2-5	TRBV5-5	.	TGTGCCAGCAGCTCACCGGGACGGGCTATTCAAGAGACCCAGTACTTC	CASSSPGRAIQETQYF
.	TRBJ1-1	TRBV9	.	TGTGCCAGCAGCGTAGCTACAGGGACCTTCAACACTGAAGCTTTCTTT	CASSVATGTFNTEAFF
.	TRBJ2-3	TRBV18	TRBD2	TGTGCCAGCTCACCCCTGGGGGGGGTTGGAGATACGCAGTATTTT	CASSPLGGVGDTQYF
.	TRBJ2-5	TRBV11-3	.	TGTGCCAGCAGCTTAGGTGTACACCAAGAGACCCAGTACTTC	CASSLGVHQETQYF
few	TRBJ2-5	TRBV5-1	.	TGCGCCAGCAGCGATGAGGGGGAGACCCAGTACTTC	CASSDEGETQYF
.	TRBJ1-1	TRBV7-9	.	TGTGCCAGCAGACAGAATGGGGGGCGAATGCCTGGAACTGAAGCTTTCTTT	CASRQNGGRMPGTEAFF
.	TRBJ1-1	TRBV9	.	TGTGCCAGCAGCGAGGGTCTAGGGGAGGGCACTGAAGCTTTCTTT	CASSEGLGEGTEAFF
.	TRBJ2-6	TRBV19	.	TGTGCCAGTAGTAGCAGTTCTGGGGCCAACGTCCTGACTTTC	CASSSSSGANVLTF